A selection of T cell receptor beta chains follows, all from one sample in a study of T cells in Graves' hyperthyroidism and ophthalmopathy. From the multiplex PCR reads, TCRdb called clonotypes with MiXCR, one entry per CDR3 protein. The sample holds 500,000 to 600,000 distinct CDR3 sequences, over 45% seen once. The sample was peripheral blood or thyroid tissue (not recorded which). These receptors all stem from an adult woman with Graves' disease, either hyperthyroidism or ophthalmopathy (not recorded which). Each CDR3 is given with its conserved first and last residue. Fields, in order: V gene, J gene, clone size, D gene, CDR3 protein, CDR3 DNA. A D gene is named only where the DNA matches it firmly. Clone size is not always given. Where it is, it says once, few, many or a class for expanded clones.

TRBV28	TRBJ1-2	-	TRBD1	CASSFGRGRHGYTF	TGTGCCAGCAGTTTTGGCAGGGGGAGGCATGGCTACACCTTC
TRBV24-1	TRBJ1-5	-	-	CATSDSGFNQPQHF	TGTGCCACCAGTGATTCAGGATTCAATCAGCCCCAGCATTTT
TRBV12-3/TRBV12-4	TRBJ2-7	many	TRBD1	CASSAPGQGSYEQYF	TGTGCCAGCAGTGCGCCGGGACAGGGCTCCTACGAGCAGTACTTC
TRBV6-5	TRBJ2-6	-	-	CASRRGNLRSGANVLTF	TGTGCCAGCAGGAGGGGGAACCTCCGCTCTGGGGCCAACGTCCTGACTTTC
TRBV7-9	TRBJ1-6	-	-	CASSLRRSSYNSPLHF	TGTGCCAGCAGCTTAAGGAGAAGCTCCTATAATTCACCCCTCCACTTT
TRBV29-1	TRBJ2-7	-	-	CSVEGGAASSYEQYF	TGCAGCGTTGAGGGCGGGGCGGCCAGCTCCTACGAGCAGTACTTC
TRBV7-8	TRBJ1-1	once	TRBD1	CASTDNGTANTEAFF	TGTGCCAGCACCGATAACGGGACAGCGAACACTGAAGCTTTCTTT
TRBV7-9	TRBJ2-5	-	-	CASIARGAGQETQYF	TGTGCCAGCATAGCCAGGGGCGCGGGGCAAGAGACCCAGTACTTC
TRBV28	TRBJ1-1	-	-	CASRIGGLLNTEAFF	TGTGCCAGCAGGATCGGGGGGTTGTTGAACACTGAAGCTTTCTTT
TRBV20-1	TRBJ1-5	many	-	CSASGGLEDQPQHF	TGCAGTGCTAGTGGGGGGCTTGAGGATCAGCCCCAGCATTTT
TRBV29-1	TRBJ1-2	-	-	CSAREGFGYTF	TGCAGCGCCCGGGAGGGCTTTGGCTACACCTTC
TRBV6-2/TRBV6-3	TRBJ2-5	-	-	CASSPGGGTQYF	TGTGCCAGCAGTCCCGGTGGCGGCACCCAGTACTTC
TRBV20-1	TRBJ2-5	many	-	CSARGYREVQETQYF	TGCAGTGCTAGAGGATACAGGGAGGTCCAAGAGACCCAGTACTTC
TRBV10-1	TRBJ1-1	-	-	CASTRRRYTEAFF	TGCGCCAGCACAAGGCGGCGATACACTGAAGCTTTCTTT
TRBV24-1	TRBJ1-5	few	TRBD1	CATSDRTGGGQPQHF	TGTGCCACCAGTGATCGGACAGGGGGCGGTCAGCCCCAGCATTTT
TRBV10-3	TRBJ1-6	-	TRBD1	CAISPDRGPSPLHF	TGTGCCATCAGTCCTGACAGGGGGCCTTCACCCCTCCACTTT
TRBV20-1	TRBJ2-2	-	TRBD2	CSARATSGNTGELFF	TGCAGTGCTAGGGCTACTAGCGGGAACACCGGGGAGCTGTTTTTT
TRBV5-6	TRBJ1-6	many	-	CASSPRDTYNSPLHF	TGTGCCAGCAGCCCGCGGGACACTTATAATTCACCCCTCCACTTT
TRBV25-1	TRBJ2-7	many	-	CASSEGGVRSPLGFQYF	TGTGCCAGCAGTGAAGGGGGCGTTAGAAGCCCCCTAGGTTTTCAGTACTTC
TRBV11-2	TRBJ1-2	-	TRBD1	CASSDGTAPNYGYTF	TGTGCCAGCAGCGACGGGACAGCTCCTAACTATGGCTACACCTTC
TRBV10-2	TRBJ1-5	-	-	CASSEGGLGGRPQHF	TGCGCCAGCAGTGAGGGCGGATTAGGGGGGCGGCCCCAGCATTTT
TRBV15	TRBJ1-2	-	-	CATSSPGFHGYTF	TGTGCCACCAGCAGCCCAGGGTTTCATGGCTACACCTTC
TRBV27	TRBJ2-2	few	TRBD1	CASRRDRINTGELFF	TGTGCCAGCAGAAGGGACAGGATAAACACCGGGGAGCTGTTTTTT
TRBV5-1	TRBJ1-3	many	-	CASSQTPLSGNTIYF	TGCGCCAGCAGCCAAACCCCTCTCTCTGGAAACACCATATATTTT
TRBV27	TRBJ2-5	-	TRBD2	CASSLREGRKGETQYF	TGTGCCAGCAGTTTACGGGAGGGCCGGAAGGGGGAGACCCAGTACTTC
TRBV19	TRBJ2-5	-	TRBD2	CATSDGGTSWRGTQYF	TGTGCCACCAGTGACGGAGGGACTAGCTGGCGGGGAACCCAGTACTTC
TRBV10-3	TRBJ1-1	-	-	CATGESNRLNTEAFF	TGTGCCACCGGAGAGTCGAACAGATTGAACACTGAAGCTTTCTTT
TRBV5-1	TRBJ2-5	many	TRBD1	CASSPQGKETQYF	TGCGCCAGCAGTCCACAGGGGAAAGAGACCCAGTACTTC
TRBV9	TRBJ1-5	once	-	CASNRGERNQPQHF	TGTGCCAGTAATAGAGGGGAACGGAATCAGCCCCAGCATTTT
TRBV12-3/TRBV12-4	TRBJ1-5	-	-	CASSLSNGLSQPQHF	TGTGCCAGCAGCCTTTCGAATGGGCTTTCCCAGCCCCAGCATTTT
TRBV7-9	TRBJ2-5	-	-	CASSLLGRRTETQYF	TGTGCCAGCAGCCTCCTGGGACGTAGAACAGAGACCCAGTACTTC
TRBV5-1	TRBJ1-4	-	-	CASSPTLGANEKLFF	TGCGCCAGCAGCCCAACATTGGGGGCTAATGAAAAACTGTTTTTT
TRBV25-1	TRBJ1-2	few	-	CASSEWRGAPGGYTF	TGTGCCAGCAGTGAATGGCGGGGCGCGCCGGGGGGCTACACCTTC
TRBV9	TRBJ1-5	-	-	CASTLSGGAFPQHF	TGTGCCAGTACTTTATCGGGGGGCGCGTTTCCCCAGCATTTT
TRBV20-1	TRBJ1-1	many	-	CSARGFGQNTEAFF	TGCAGTGCTAGGGGGTTTGGACAGAACACTGAAGCTTTCTTT